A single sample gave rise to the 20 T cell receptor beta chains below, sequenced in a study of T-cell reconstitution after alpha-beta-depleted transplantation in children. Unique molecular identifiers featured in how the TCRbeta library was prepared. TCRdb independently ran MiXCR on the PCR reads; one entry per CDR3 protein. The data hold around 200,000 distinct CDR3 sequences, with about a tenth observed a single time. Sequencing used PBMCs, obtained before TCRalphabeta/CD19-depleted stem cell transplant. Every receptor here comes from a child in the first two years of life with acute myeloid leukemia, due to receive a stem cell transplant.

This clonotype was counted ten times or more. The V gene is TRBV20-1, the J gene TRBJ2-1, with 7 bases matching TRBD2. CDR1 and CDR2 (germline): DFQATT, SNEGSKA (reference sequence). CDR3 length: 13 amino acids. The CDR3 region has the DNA TGCACTATCCCTAGCGGCTCCTACAATGAGCAGTTCTTC. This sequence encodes CTIPSGSYNEQFF.

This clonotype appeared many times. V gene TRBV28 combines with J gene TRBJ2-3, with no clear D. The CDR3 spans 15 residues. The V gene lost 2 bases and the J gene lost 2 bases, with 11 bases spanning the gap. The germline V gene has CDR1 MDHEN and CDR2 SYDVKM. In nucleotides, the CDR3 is TGTGCCAGCAGTTTAATGGGCTACCTCACAGATACGCAGTATTTT. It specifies CASSLMGYLTDTQYF.

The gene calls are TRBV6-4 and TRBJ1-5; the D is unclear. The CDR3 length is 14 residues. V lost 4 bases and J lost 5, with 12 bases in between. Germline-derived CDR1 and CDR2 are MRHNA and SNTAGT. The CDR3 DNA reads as TGTGCCAGCAGTGTCGGAGGTGACTATCAGCCCCAGCATTTT. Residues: CASSVGGDYQPQHF.

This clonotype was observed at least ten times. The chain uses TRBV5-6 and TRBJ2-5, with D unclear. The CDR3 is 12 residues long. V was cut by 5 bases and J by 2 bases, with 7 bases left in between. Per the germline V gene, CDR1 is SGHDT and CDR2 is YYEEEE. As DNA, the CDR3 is TGTGCCAGCAGTTCACGTCAAGAGACCCAGTACTTC. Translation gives CASSSRQETQYF.

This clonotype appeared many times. The CDR3 nucleotides are TGCAGTGCTAGAGATTCCCGACAGGGGAGTAACTATGGCTACACCTTC. This codes for CSARDSRQGSNYGYTF. The V gene is TRBV20-1, the J gene TRBJ1-2; 8 nucleotides match TRBD1. The CDR3 consists of 16 residues. V dropped 0 bases and J dropped 1; count of bases not matched to a gene: 7. CDR1 and CDR2 (germline): DFQATT, SNEGSKA (reference sequence).

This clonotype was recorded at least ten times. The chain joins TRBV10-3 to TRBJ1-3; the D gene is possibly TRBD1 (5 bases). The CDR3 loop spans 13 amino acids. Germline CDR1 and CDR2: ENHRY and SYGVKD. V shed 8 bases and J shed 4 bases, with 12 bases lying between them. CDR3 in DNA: TGTGCCATCGGGCAGGGCATGGGAAACACCATATATTTT. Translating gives CAIGQGMGNTIYF.

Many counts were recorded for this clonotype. CDR3 sequence reads: CSARDWAVTDTQYF. The DNA for the CDR3 is TGCAGTGCTAGAGATTGGGCAGTCACAGATACGCAGTATTTT. The V gene is TRBV20-1, the J gene TRBJ2-3; no firm D call. The CDR3 runs to 14 residues. V lost 0 bases and J 2 bases, leaving 9 bases between the germline ends. Looked up from germline, CDR1 is DFQATT and CDR2 is SNEGSKA (reference sequence).

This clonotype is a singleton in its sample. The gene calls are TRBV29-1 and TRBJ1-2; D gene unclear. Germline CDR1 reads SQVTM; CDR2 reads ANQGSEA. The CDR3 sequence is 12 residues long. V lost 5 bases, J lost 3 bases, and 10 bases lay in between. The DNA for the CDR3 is TGCAGCGTTCCCCGGTCGCACTATGGCTACACCTTC. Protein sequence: CSVPRSHYGYTF. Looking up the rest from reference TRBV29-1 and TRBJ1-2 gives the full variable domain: SAVISQKPSRDICQRGTSLTIQCQVDSQVTMMFWYRQQPGQSLTLIATANQGSEATYESGFVIDKFPISRPNLTFSTLTVSNMSPEDSSIYLCSVPRSHYGYTFGSGTRLTVV.

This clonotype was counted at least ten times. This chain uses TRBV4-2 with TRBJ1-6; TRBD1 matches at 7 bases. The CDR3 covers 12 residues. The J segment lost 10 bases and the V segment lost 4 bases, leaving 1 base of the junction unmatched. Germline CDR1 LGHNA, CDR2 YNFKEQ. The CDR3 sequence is CASSRQGSPLHF. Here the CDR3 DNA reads TGTGCCAGCAGCCGACAGGGATCACCCCTCCACTTT.

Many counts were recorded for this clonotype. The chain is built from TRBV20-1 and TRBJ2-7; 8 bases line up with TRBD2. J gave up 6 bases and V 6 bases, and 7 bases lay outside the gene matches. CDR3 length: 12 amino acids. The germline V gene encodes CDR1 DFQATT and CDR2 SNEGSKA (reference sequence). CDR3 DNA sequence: TGCAGTGCCATAGCGGGACGAAGCGAGCAGTACTTC. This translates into CSAIAGRSEQYF.

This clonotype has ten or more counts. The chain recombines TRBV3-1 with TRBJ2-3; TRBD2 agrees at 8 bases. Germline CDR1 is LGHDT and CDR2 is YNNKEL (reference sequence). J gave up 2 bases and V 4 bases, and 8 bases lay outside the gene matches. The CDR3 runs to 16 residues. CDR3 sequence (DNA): TGTGCCAGCAGCCTTCGGATAGCGGGACCCACAGATACGCAGTATTTT. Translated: CASSLRIAGPTDTQYF.

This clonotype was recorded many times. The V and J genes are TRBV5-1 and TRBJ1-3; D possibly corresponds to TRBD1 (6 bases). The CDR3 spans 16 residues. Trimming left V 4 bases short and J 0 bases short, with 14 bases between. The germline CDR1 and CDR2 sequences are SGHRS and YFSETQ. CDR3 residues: CASSLGQSPSGNTIYF. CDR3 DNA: TGCGCCAGCAGCCTTGGACAGAGCCCCTCTGGAAACACCATATATTTT.

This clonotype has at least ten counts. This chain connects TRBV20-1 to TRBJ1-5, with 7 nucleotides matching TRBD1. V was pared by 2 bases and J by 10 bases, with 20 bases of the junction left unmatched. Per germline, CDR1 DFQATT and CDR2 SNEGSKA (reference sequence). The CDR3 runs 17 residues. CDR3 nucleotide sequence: TGCAGTGCTAGACCTCAGGACAGGCCAGGGAGGATATTACCCCAGCATTTT. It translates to CSARPQDRPGRILPQHF.

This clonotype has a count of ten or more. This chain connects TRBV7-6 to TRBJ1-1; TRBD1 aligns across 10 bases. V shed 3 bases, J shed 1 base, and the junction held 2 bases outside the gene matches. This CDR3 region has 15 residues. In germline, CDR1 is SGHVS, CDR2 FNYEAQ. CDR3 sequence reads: CASSLRTGGNTEAFF. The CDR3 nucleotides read TGTGCCAGCAGCTTGAGGACAGGGGGGAACACTGAAGCTTTCTTT.

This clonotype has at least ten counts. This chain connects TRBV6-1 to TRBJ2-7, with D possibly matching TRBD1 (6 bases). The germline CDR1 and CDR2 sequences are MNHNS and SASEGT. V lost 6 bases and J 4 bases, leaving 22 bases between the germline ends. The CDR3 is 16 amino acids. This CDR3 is CASSRYDRTDHYEQYF. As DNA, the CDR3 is TGTGCCAGCAGCCGGTATGACAGGACAGACCATTACGAGCAGTACTTC.

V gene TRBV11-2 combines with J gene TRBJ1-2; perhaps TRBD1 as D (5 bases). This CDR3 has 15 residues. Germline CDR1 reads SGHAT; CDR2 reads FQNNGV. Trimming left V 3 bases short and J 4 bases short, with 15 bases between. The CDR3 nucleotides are TGTGCCAGCAGCTTGATGACAGCGGTCGGCTATGGCTACACCTTC. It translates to CASSLMTAVGYGYTF.

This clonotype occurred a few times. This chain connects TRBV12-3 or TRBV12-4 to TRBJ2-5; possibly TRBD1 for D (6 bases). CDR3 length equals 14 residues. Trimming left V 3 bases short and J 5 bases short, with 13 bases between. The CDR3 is CASSFRGRSETQYF. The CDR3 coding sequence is TGTGCCAGCAGTTTCAGGGGACGGAGCGAGACCCAGTACTTC.

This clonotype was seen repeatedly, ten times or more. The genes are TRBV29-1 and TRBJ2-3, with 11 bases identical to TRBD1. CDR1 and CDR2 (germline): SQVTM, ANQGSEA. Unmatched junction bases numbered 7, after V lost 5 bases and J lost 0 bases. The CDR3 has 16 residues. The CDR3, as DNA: TGCAGCGTTCAGGACAGGGGGCAAGTCAGCACAGATACGCAGTATTTT. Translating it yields CSVQDRGQVSTDTQYF.

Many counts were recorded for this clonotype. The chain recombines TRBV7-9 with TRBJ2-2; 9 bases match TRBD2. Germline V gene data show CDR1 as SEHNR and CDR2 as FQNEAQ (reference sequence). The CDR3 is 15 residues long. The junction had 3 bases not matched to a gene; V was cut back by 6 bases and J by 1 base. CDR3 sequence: CASRLAGMNTGELFF. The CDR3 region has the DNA TGTGCCAGCAGGCTAGCGGGGATGAACACCGGGGAGCTGTTTTTT.

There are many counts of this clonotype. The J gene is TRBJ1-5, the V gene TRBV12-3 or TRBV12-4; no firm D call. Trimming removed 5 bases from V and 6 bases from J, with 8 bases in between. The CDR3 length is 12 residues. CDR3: CASSPRVQPQHF. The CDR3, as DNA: TGTGCCAGCAGTCCGAGGGTTCAGCCCCAGCATTTT.